The 26 T cell receptor beta chains listed next were all sequenced from one sample in a study of blood T cell repertoires in COVID-19. The data were produced by immunoSEQ multiplex PCR, yet TCRdb's version contains in-frame clones alone and is incomplete. The data hold 220,000 or so clones, with approximately 83% observed a single time. The specimen was PBMCs or T cells enriched from blood (not recorded which). Receptor source: a middle-aged woman with acute COVID-19.

V usage is TRBV10-3 and J usage is TRBJ2-7; TRBD2 agrees at 10 bases. From germline, CDR1 is ENHRY and CDR2 SYGVKD. The CDR3 is 15 amino acids. Germline trimming cut 3 bases from V and 2 bases from J; bases unmatched to any gene: 4. CDR3 DNA: TGTGCCATCAGTGAAGGGCTAGCGGGAGCCTACGAGCAGTACTTC. It is translated as CAISEGLAGAYEQYF.

The chain employs TRBV4-2 and TRBJ1-2; no reliable D call. The CDR3 loop spans 14 amino acids. Trimming pared 4 bases from V and 5 bases from J, leaving 14 bases between. The V gene's germline CDR1 is LGHNA and CDR2 YNFKEQ. As DNA, the CDR3 is TGTGCCAGCAGCCCCGTCGGGAAGGATTATGGCTACACCTTC. As protein: CASSPVGKDYGYTF.

This clone was found many times. V is TRBV3-1 (or the pseudogene TRBV3-2) and J is TRBJ2-7, with 7 bases matching TRBD2. CDR3 size: 16 residues. Germline CDR1 reads LGHDT; CDR2 reads YNNKEL (reference sequence). The V gene end was trimmed by 0 bases and the J gene end by 0 bases; junction bases not matched to a gene: 5. This chain's CDR3 is CASSQDPGRSSYEQYF. CDR3 nucleotide sequence: TGTGCCAGCAGCCAAGATCCCGGGAGGAGCTCCTACGAGCAGTACTTC.

The chain joins TRBV5-6 to TRBJ2-7; D uncertain. Trimming stripped 3 bases from V and 1 base from J, with 11 bases between. This CDR3 is 14 amino acids long. In germline, CDR1 is SGHDT, CDR2 YYEEEE. In DNA form, the CDR3 reads TGTGCCAGCAGCTCCCTAAGAGAGTCCTACGAGCAGTACTTC. Encoded protein: CASSSLRESYEQYF.

In this sample, this clone turned up once. The rearrangement joins TRBV7-3 to TRBJ1-2; 7 bases match TRBD1. Germline CDR1 is SGHTA and CDR2 is FQGTGA. This CDR3 region has 15 residues. With V trimmed by 1 base and J by 2 bases, 4 bases remained unmatched. CDR3 sequence: CASSLMGGQNYGYTF. The DNA for the CDR3 is TGTGCCAGCAGCTTAATGGGGGGACAGAACTATGGCTACACCTTC.

J is TRBJ1-6 and V is TRBV28; weak D call: TRBD1 (6 bases). There are 14 residues in the CDR3. Trimming took 6 bases from V and 4 from J, leaving 10 bases between them. In germline, CDR1 is MDHEN, CDR2 SYDVKM. CDR3 protein: CASSQGQYNSPLHF. The CDR3 DNA follows: TGTGCCAGCAGCCAAGGACAGTATAATTCACCCCTCCACTTT. Combining the CDR3 with reference TRBV28 and TRBJ1-6 gives the whole variable domain DVKVTQSSRYLVKRTGEKVFLECVQDMDHENMFWYRQDPGLGLRLIYFSYDVKMKEKGDIPEGYSVSREKKERFSLILESASTNQTSMYLCASSQGQYNSPLHFGNGTRLTVT.

The rearrangement links TRBV29-1 to TRBJ2-3, with 7 bases identical to TRBD2. The CDR3 contains 14 residues. Germline V gene data show CDR1 as SQVTM and CDR2 as ANQGSEA. With 0 bases clipped from V and 7 bases from J, the junction kept 7 bases outside the gene matches. The CDR3: CSVEDQAGKNTQYF. CDR3 nucleotides: TGCAGCGTTGAAGATCAAGCGGGGAAGAATACGCAGTATTTT.

The table lists this clone with many counts. V usage is TRBV5-1 and J usage is TRBJ1-1, with D possibly being TRBD1 (6 bases). Germline lookup yields CDR1 SGHRS and CDR2 YFSETQ. The V gene lost 3 bases and the J gene lost 5 bases, with 11 bases spanning the gap. The CDR3 length is 13 residues. The CDR3 DNA is TGCGCCAGCAGCTCTCGAACAGGGACTGAAGCTTTCTTT. Protein: CASSSRTGTEAFF.

Ten or more counts support this clone. Distinct nucleotide sequences in the sample also encode this CDR3. V and J are TRBV12-3 or TRBV12-4 and TRBJ1-5; no reliable D call. Trimming stripped 3 bases from V and 5 bases from J, with 8 bases between. This CDR3 spans 13 amino acids. The CDR3 here is CASSLAGDQPQHF. CDR3 DNA: TGTGCCAGCAGTTTGGCCGGGGATCAGCCCCAGCATTTT.

The chain couples TRBV9 to TRBJ2-1, with TRBD2 matching 9 bases. The germline CDR1 and CDR2 sequences are SGDLS and YYNGEE. This CDR3 region has 16 residues. The V segment lost 3 bases and the J segment 0 bases; nucleotides outside the gene matches: 4. The CDR3 DNA reads TGTGCCAGCAGCGCCCTTAGCGGGAGCTCCTACAATGAGCAGTTCTTC. It specifies CASSALSGSSYNEQFF.

The chain joins TRBV19 to TRBJ2-4; TRBD1 agrees at 9 bases. The CDR3 runs 14 residues. Trimming at V came to 6 bases and at J to 6 bases, leaving 6 bases not matched to a gene. Germline V gene lookup returns CDR1 LNHDA and CDR2 SQIVND (reference sequence). The DNA of the CDR3 is TGTGCCAGTAGAGCTGGACAGGGGTTAAACATTCAGTACTTC. Translated: CASRAGQGLNIQYF. Together with reference TRBV19 and TRBJ2-4, the CDR3 gives the full variable domain: DGGITQSPKYLFRKEGQNVTLSCEQNLNHDAMYWYRQDPGQGLRLIYYSQIVNDFQKGDIAEGYSVSREKKESFPLTVTSAQKNPTAFYLCASRAGQGLNIQYFGAGTRLSVL.

The chain carries TRBV6-5 and TRBJ2-3; the D gene is possibly TRBD1 (5 bases). Germline lookup yields CDR1 MNHEY and CDR2 SVGAGI. V lost 0 bases and J lost 2, with 12 bases in between. This CDR3 contains 16 residues. CDR3 in amino acids: CASSYSKGQPTDTQYF. CDR3 coding DNA: TGTGCCAGCAGTTACTCGAAGGGGCAACCCACAGATACGCAGTATTTT.

The rearrangement uses TRBV11-2 and TRBJ1-2, with TRBD1 identical over 7 bases. Germline-derived CDR1 and CDR2 are SGHAT and FQNNGV. The V gene end was trimmed by 4 bases and the J gene end by 2 bases; junction bases not matched to a gene: 4. The CDR3 has 14 amino acids. CDR3 loop: CASSYDRENYGYTF. CDR3 DNA: TGTGCCAGCAGCTACGACAGGGAAAACTATGGCTACACCTTC.

The chain links TRBV6-1 to TRBJ1-2; 10 nucleotides match TRBD1. The junction had 3 bases not matched to a gene; V was cut back by 0 bases and J by 5 bases. This CDR3 region has 15 residues. Looked up from germline, CDR1 is MNHNS and CDR2 is SASEGT. Written as DNA, the CDR3 is TGTGCCAGCAGTGAAGCAACGGGACAGGGGTATGGCTACACCTTC. The encoded protein is CASSEATGQGYGYTF.

This clone appeared a single time. As DNA, the CDR3 is TGTGCCAGCTCACTTACCGGGACAGGGGGCTTCGAGCAGTACTTC. Its protein is CASSLTGTGGFEQYF. The chain combines TRBV18 with TRBJ2-7, with TRBD1 matching 12 bases. The CDR3 covers 15 residues. Trimming cost V 4 bases and J 6 bases; bases outside gene matches: 7. Germline V gene data show CDR1 as KGHSH and CDR2 as LQKENI.

The chain recombines TRBV11-2 with TRBJ1-1, with TRBD1 matching over 11 bases. The CDR3 consists of 18 residues. Germline V gene sequence: CDR1 SGHAT, CDR2 FQNNGV. V dropped 6 bases and J dropped 5; count of bases not matched to a gene: 17. For the CDR3, the DNA is TGTGCCAGCAGGAAGACTGTCTGGGACAGGGGGTCGAGTACTGAAGCTTTCTTT. Residues: CASRKTVWDRGSSTEAFF.

The genes are TRBV18 and TRBJ1-6; D not resolved. The CDR3 sequence is 14 residues long. Germline assignment: CDR1 KGHSH and CDR2 LQKENI. With 3 bases removed from V and 7 bases from J, the gap between germline ends came to 10 bases. CDR3 amino acids: CASSPQRGNSPLHF. In DNA, the CDR3 is TGTGCCAGCTCACCCCAACGGGGAAATTCACCCCTCCACTTT.

V usage is TRBV19 and J usage is TRBJ1-5; perhaps TRBD1 as D (5 bases). The ends were cut back, 5 bases at V and 2 bases at J, with 13 bases in the middle. There are 15 residues in the CDR3. CDR1 and CDR2 (germline): LNHDA, SQIVND (reference sequence). CDR3: CASSGGLFGNQPQHF. In DNA, the CDR3 is TGTGCCAGTAGTGGGGGACTTTTCGGCAATCAGCCCCAGCATTTT.

V usage is TRBV18 and J usage is TRBJ2-1; 7 nucleotides line up with TRBD2. CDR1 is KGHSH, CDR2 LQKENI, per germline. This CDR3 region has 15 residues. V shed 3 bases and J 2 bases; nucleotides not matched to a gene: 4. The CDR3 DNA reads TGTGCCAGCTCACCGTCTAGCGGAACCTACAATGAGCAGTTCTTC. It encodes CASSPSSGTYNEQFF.

The chain links TRBV6-5 to TRBJ2-7; D is ambiguous. CDR1 is MNHEY and CDR2 is SVGAGI in the germline V gene. The ends were cut back, 6 bases at V and 4 bases at J, with 10 bases in the middle. CDR3 length: 12 amino acids. CDR3 nucleotide sequence: TGTGCCAGCAGGGTTTCACTATACGAGCAGTACTTC. Translating gives CASRVSLYEQYF.

V gene TRBV9 combines with J gene TRBJ2-7; D possibly corresponds to TRBD2 (6 bases). Germline V gene sequence: CDR1 SGDLS, CDR2 YYNGEE. The CDR3 is made up of 15 amino acids. Trimming took 0 bases from V and 2 from J, leaving 12 bases between them. CDR3 coding DNA: TGTGCCAGCAGCGTAGAGGCGGGGAAGACCTACGAGCAGTACTTC. The encoded protein is CASSVEAGKTYEQYF.

This clone was detected only once. The V and J genes are TRBV5-1 and TRBJ1-1, with TRBD1 as a possible D gene (5 bases). CDR3 size: 14 residues. Trimming shortened V by 4 bases and J by 1 base, and 11 bases separated the two germline ends. Germline V gene sequence: CDR1 SGHRS, CDR2 YFSETQ. CDR3 DNA sequence: TGCGCCAGCAGCCCGGGCGGACAGAACACTGAAGCTTTCTTT. Its translation is CASSPGGQNTEAFF.

This chain uses TRBV4-1 with TRBJ1-1, with D perhaps TRBD1 (5 bases). The CDR3 is 19 amino acids. Germline CDR1 MGHRA, CDR2 YSYEKL. Trimming pared 0 bases from V and 4 bases from J, leaving 24 bases between. The CDR3 is CASSQDRRAGLSGATEAFF. CDR3 nucleotides: TGCGCCAGCAGCCAAGATAGGCGTGCGGGACTTAGCGGTGCCACTGAAGCTTTCTTT.

Written as DNA, the CDR3 is TGCAGTGCCCCTCGGGACTACGAGCAGTACTTC. Encoded protein: CSAPRDYEQYF. The genes are TRBV20-1 and TRBJ2-7; TRBD2 is a possible D gene (5 bases). V lost 6 bases, J lost 3 bases, and 9 bases lay in between. Germline V gene sequence: CDR1 DFQATT, CDR2 SNEGSKA (reference sequence). This CDR3 region has 11 residues.

The CDR3 protein is CASSYSVNEQFF. DNA of the CDR3: TGTGCCAGCAGTTACAGCGTAAATGAGCAGTTCTTC. The chain links TRBV6-6 to TRBJ2-1; D call uncertain. Trimming stripped 2 bases from V and 7 bases from J, with 6 bases between. This CDR3 has 12 residues. CDR1 and CDR2 (germline): MNHNY, SVGAGI (reference sequence).

In DNA form, the CDR3 reads TGCGCCAGCAGCTGGGGGACAGGGGGCACAGATACGCAGTATTTT. Its translation is CASSWGTGGTDTQYF. The chain links TRBV5-1 to TRBJ2-3, with 10 bases matching TRBD1. V shed 3 bases, J shed 1 base, and the junction held 2 bases outside the gene matches. The CDR3 runs 15 residues. From germline, CDR1 is SGHRS and CDR2 YFSETQ.